One T cell receptor (beta chain) is described in this entry. The antigen remains undetermined. This sample was included in a study of CD8+CD57+ T cells in acquired aplastic anemia. Study summary: DNA from sorted CD4+ and CD8+ cells averaged approximately 3.2 ug.

Patients selected for sequencing had displayed CD8+CD57+ cell expansion by flow cytometry. Diagnosis of severe acquired aplastic anemia applied to all patients. The use of genomic DNA as template underpinned the TCR beta VDJ and CDR3 profiling. TCRdb analysed the reads with MiXCR anew, one entry per CDR3 protein. There are 150,000 or so distinct CDR3 sequences in the sample; less than 60% occur only once, and about 2.9% lies in the top ten. V dropped 7 bases and J dropped 9; count of bases not matched to a gene: 15. This CDR3 spans 17 amino acids. Per the germline V gene, CDR1 is SGDLS and CDR2 is YYNGEE. Findings and limits, study-wide: Between the patient and control groups, CD8+ Simpson's diversity did not differ significantly.

The chain has TRBV9 and TRBJ1-6; 11 nucleotides agree with TRBD1. The sequence was obtained from a human donor with aplastic anemia. Sequencing was carried out using sorted CD4+, CD8+, or CD8+CD57+ T cells (not recorded which) from PBMCs. The CDR3 coding sequence is TGTGCCAGCGGCCTAGCCTCGGGACAGGGGGATCCTTCACCCCTCCACTTT. It is translated as CASGLASGQGDPSPLHF.